Sequencing of this T cell receptor (beta chain) was carried out in a study of beta chain features in type 1 diabetes. CDR1 is SQVTM, CDR2 ANQGSEA, per germline. This CDR3 comprises 12 residues. The trim removed 7 bases at V and 5 bases at J, leaving 4 bases unmatched. About this clone itself: Its antigen is currently unknown.

TCRB transcripts that were expressed got sequenced, as all of the isolated RNA had been reverse transcribed. Sequencing was performed with immunoSEQ multiplex PCR; in TCRdb, only in-frame clones are kept and a portion is missing. The table lists about 640,000 clones, roughly an eighth of them singletons, with around 0.12% in the top ten. Overall study findings and caveats: Patients' naive, central memory and regulatory TCRB repertoires appeared more alike than those of healthy donors. Patients with type 1 diabetes showed fewer VDJ junction insertions and more deletions. Patients with Type 1 diabetes showed moderately but significantly shorter TCRB CDR3s in all four CD4+ subsets. Sequencing from cDNA could over-represent high-TCR-expressing cells.

The sequenced sample was naive CD4+ T cells from blood. This chain connects TRBV29-1 to TRBJ2-2; 7 bases map to TRBD2. This receptor was identified in a man aged 25-45 years with type 1 diabetes. The CDR3: CSAHGGTGELFF. The CDR3 DNA is TGCAGCGCACACGGGGGGACCGGGGAGCTGTTTTTT.